Sequencing of this T cell receptor beta chain was carried out in a study of human T cells and chemical hapten exposure (dated by TCRdb to 2020 to 2022). For context, the study as a whole: For sensitization, 2% DPC in acetone was applied to a roughly 2 cm by roughly 2 cm area of upper inner arm skin. The libraries were sequenced as a pool, and the TCR yield per sample differed mostly because of small variations in library volumes within the pool. Blood for TCR sequencing was provided by twenty-nine alopecia patients at one to four time points (pre-sensitization, 2, 6 and 24 weeks). Patch testing on the upper back used Finn chambers containing 0.01% DPC, with scoring done after 6 days according to International Contact Dermatitis Research Group standards. Throughout the study period of 20 to 25 weeks, patients also received therapeutic DPC doses to the scalp every week. The patient cohort, mostly female, included alopecia areata with under or over 50% scalp involvement, alopecia totalis and alopecia universalis. Blood was sampled from patients pre-sensitization (week 0) and at 2, 6 and about 24 weeks after DPC sensitization. In alopecia patients, the study followed how the peripheral blood TCR repertoire changed in vivo over primary and secondary sensitization to diphenylcyclopropenone (DPC), a hapten.

This clonotype has more than one count but fewer than ten. Its antigen specificity is not known. The sample holds no much larger clone one base away, and base qualities are not on file. Library preparation used RACE. Sequencing relied on a NextSeq 500. During library preparation, unique molecular identifiers were attached to individual cDNA molecules so that TCRs could be counted in a quantitative, reproducible way. From each blood RNA sample, both TCR alpha and TCR beta chains were sequenced. Regarding the original processing steps: A median of around 96,000 TCRs per sample was observed, with a range of roughly 23,224 to 750,000. The Decombinator software suite was used to annotate V, J and CDR3 in the TCR reads. To make PS versus PT1 abundance plots, every sample was subsampled to the same number of TCRs (28,000). TCRs were defined as expanded if absent before sensitization and observed at least eight times at the 2-week time point. TCRdb trimmed public reads at Q25 via fastp, called clones via MiXCR and kept in-frame beta chains. Each entry merges the rows of one CDR3 protein and shows their most common DNA and genes. The V and J calls were not made by the authors but by TCRdb's processing. The sample data list 150,000 to 200,000 distinct CDR3 sequences, and 24% of these were observed just once. The ten largest account for around 2.5% of the sample.

Reading the germline V gene (reference sequence) gives CDR1 DFQATT and CDR2 SNEGSKA. From the cysteine up to the phenylalanine, the CDR3 has a length of 12 residues. Solely the CDR3 DNA is kept, with 36 bases framed from the first base. Overall study results and their limits: Compared with pre-sensitization or healthy control sets, expanded TCRs formed significantly more large CDR3 similarity clusters, which is consistent with antigen-driven responses. Patch test score correlated positively with the number of PT1 expanded TCRs, reaching significance at thresholds 8, 16 and 32 but not at 4. The number of TCRs above 1 in 1000 frequency did not change with DPC sensitization; there was no evidence of global repertoire structure alterations. After repeated subsampling, changes were observed in the strength of the expansion versus patch-test correlation and in the threshold at which the correlation became significant. Because all patients had alopecia, a presumed autoimmune disease, the immune response of the patients might differ from that of healthy individuals.

In light of the paper, this sample's time point label describes: patch test 3, about 24 weeks after DPC sensitization. The sample's treatment or condition, from its label and the paper: therapeutic diphenylcyclopropenone sensitization with weekly scalp DPC. At every patch-test visit, the blood draw took place before the patch test was put on. Patients were considered eligible if aged 18 to 70, diagnosed with alopecia and deemed suitable for DPC therapy, and patients were excluded if pregnant. Unfractionated whole blood was collected in Tempus Blood RNA tubes, and total RNA was extracted from that blood.

Rearrangement joined TRBV20-1 to TRBJ1-1; 8 bases in the junction line up with TRBD1. The sequences come from whole blood, collected in connection with sensitization to the hapten diphenylcyclopropenone (DPC). The receptor comes from a woman aged 35 to 49 with alopecia areata. Some clones in this sample may be carry-over from other donors' samples. DNA sequence: TGCAGAGCAGGGGGCTGGGGCACTGAAGCTTTCTTT. This encodes CRAGGWGTEAFF.